This T cell receptor beta chain was found in a study of T cell repertoires in cytomegalovirus infection. General study points: HLA-C-restricted CMV-specific TCR beta clonotypes were dominant in the ex vivo response. Identification of carriers of CMV plus the relevant HLA was achieved through cumulative public TCR beta family frequency.

The CDR3 consists of 13 residues. Germline CDR1 is MGHDK and CDR2 is SYGVNS. J lost 7 bases, V lost 1 base, and 3 bases had no gene match. A word on this clonotype: The antigen remains undetermined.

TCRdb recomputed calls from the reads with MiXCR, one row per CDR3 protein. In the table there are some 800,000 distinct CDR3 sequences, just under 30% of which are singletons. This TCR derives from a human donor in good health (CMV status not recorded). Some clones in this sample may be carry-over from other donors' samples. The input for sequencing was cultured CD8+ T cells from PBMCs, taken from culture after CMV antigen stimulation. The V and J genes are TRBV25-1 and TRBJ1-1; 7 nucleotides align to TRBD1. The CDR3 is CASSEWGTVEAFF. In nucleotides, the CDR3 is TGTGCCAGCAGTGAATGGGGGACAGTTGAAGCTTTCTTT.